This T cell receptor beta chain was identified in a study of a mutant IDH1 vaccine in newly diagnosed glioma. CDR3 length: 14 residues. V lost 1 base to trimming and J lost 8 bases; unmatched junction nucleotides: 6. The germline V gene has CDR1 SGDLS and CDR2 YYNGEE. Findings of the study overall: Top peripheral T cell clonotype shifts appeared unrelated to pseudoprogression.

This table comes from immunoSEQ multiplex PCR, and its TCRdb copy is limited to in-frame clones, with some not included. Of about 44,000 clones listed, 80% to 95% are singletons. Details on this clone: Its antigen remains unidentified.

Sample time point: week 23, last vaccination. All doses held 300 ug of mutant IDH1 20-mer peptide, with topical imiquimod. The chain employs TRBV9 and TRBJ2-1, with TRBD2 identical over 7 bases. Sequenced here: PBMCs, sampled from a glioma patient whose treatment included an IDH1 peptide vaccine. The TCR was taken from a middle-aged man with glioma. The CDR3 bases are TGTGCCAGCAGCGTATTGTGGGGAGGGGATGAGCAGTTCTTC. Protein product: CASSVLWGGDEQFF.